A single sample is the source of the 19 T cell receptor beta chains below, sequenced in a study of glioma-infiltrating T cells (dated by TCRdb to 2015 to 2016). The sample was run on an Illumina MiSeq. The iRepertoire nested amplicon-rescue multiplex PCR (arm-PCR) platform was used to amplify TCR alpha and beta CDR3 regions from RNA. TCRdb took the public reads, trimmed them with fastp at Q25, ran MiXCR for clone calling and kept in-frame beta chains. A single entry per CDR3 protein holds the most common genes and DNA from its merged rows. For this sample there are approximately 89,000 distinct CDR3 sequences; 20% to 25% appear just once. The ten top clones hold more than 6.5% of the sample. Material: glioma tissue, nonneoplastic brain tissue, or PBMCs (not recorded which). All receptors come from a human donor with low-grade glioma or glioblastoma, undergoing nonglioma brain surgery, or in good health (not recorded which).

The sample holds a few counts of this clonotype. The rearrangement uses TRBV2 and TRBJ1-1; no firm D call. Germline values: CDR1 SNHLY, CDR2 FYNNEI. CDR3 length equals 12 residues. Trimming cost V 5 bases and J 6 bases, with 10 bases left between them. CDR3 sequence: CASSPPQAEAFF. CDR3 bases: TGTGCCAGCAGTCCCCCGCAGGCTGAAGCTTTCTTT.

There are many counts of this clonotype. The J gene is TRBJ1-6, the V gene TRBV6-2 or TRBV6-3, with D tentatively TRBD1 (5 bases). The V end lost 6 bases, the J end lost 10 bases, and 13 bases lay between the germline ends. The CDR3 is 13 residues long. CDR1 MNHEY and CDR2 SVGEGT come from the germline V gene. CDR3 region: CASSHGTVSPLHF. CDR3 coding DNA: TGTGCCAGCAGCCATGGGACCGTCTCACCCCTCCACTTT.

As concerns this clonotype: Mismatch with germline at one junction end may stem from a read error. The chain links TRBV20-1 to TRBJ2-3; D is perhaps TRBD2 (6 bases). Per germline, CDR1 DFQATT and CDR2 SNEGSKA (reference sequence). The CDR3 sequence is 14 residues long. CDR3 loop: CSARVAGNTDTKYF. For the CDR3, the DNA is TGCAGTGCTAGAGTGGCGGGGAACACAGATACGAAGTATTTT.

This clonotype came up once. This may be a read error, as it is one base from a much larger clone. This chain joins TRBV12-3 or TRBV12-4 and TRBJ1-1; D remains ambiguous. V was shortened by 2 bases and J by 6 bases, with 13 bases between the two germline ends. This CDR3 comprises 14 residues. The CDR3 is CASSLHSGNAEAFF. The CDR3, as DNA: TGTGCCAGCAGTTTACATTCTGGAAACGCTGAAGCTTTCTTT.

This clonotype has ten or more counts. CDR3 sequence: CASSDQSGQGSEQYF. The CDR3 bases are TGCGCCAGCAGTGACCAGTCGGGACAGGGTAGTGAGCAGTACTTC. V is TRBV10-1 and J is TRBJ2-7, with 9 bases lining up with TRBD1. CDR1 is WNHNN and CDR2 is SYGVQD in the germline V gene (reference sequence). The CDR3 length is 15 residues. The ends lost 3 bases at V and 7 bases at J; junction bases unmatched: 10.

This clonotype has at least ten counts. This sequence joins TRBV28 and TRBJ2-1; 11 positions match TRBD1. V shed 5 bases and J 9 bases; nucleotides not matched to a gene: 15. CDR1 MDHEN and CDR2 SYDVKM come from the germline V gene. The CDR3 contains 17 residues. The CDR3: CASSRPGTGGEGGEQFF. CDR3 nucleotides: TGTGCCAGCAGTCGTCCCGGGACAGGGGGGGAAGGAGGTGAGCAGTTCTTC.

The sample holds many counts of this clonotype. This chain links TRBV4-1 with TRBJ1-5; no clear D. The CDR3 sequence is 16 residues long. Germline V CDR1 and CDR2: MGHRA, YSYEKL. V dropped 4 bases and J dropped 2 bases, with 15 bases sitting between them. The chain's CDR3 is CASSPTTSFGNQPQHF. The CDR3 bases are TGCGCCAGCAGCCCTACTACGTCCTTTGGCAATCAGCCCCAGCATTTT.

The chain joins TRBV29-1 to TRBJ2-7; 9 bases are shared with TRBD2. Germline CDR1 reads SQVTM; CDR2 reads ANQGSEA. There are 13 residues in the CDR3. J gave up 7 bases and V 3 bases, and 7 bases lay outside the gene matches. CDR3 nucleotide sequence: TGCAGCGTTGATGCTAGCGGGAAGGAAGAGCAGTACTTC. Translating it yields CSVDASGKEEQYF.

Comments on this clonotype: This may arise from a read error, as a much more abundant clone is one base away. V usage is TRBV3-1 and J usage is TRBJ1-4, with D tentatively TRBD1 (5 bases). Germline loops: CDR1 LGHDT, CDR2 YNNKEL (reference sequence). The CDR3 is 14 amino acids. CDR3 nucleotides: TGTGCCAGCATCCAAACCCAGGGTGGGGAAAAACTGTTTTTT. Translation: CASIQTQGGEKLFF.

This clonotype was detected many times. The CDR3 bases are TGTGCCACCAGCAGAGATAGGGGCTACGAGCAGTACTTC. Its protein product is CATSRDRGYEQYF. The chain uses TRBV15 and TRBJ2-7; D is possibly TRBD1 (5 bases). CDR3 length: 13 residues. The germline gives CDR1 LNHNV, CDR2 YYDKDF (reference sequence). V lost 0 bases to trimming and J lost 3 bases, with 6 bases between them.

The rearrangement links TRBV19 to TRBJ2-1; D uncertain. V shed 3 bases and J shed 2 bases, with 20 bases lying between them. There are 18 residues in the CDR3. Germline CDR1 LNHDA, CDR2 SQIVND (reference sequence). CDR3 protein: CASSMVRESGGTYNEQFF. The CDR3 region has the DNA TGTGCCAGTAGTATGGTTCGCGAGTCCGGCGGTACCTACAATGAGCAGTTCTTC.

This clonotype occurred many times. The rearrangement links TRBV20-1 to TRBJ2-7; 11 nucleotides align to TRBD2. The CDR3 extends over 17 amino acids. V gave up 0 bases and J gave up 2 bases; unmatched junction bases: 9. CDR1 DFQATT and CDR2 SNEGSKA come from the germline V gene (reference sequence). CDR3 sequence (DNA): TGCAGTGCTAGAGATATCGCTAGCGGGAGGCTTCCCTACGAGCAGTACTTC. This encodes CSARDIASGRLPYEQYF.

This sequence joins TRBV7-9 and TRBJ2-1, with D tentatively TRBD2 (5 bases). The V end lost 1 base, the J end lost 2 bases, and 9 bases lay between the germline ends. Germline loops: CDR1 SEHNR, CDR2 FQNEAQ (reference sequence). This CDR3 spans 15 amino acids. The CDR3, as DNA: TGTGCCAGCAGCTTAGGAGGGAATGCCTACAATGAGCAGTTCTTC. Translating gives CASSLGGNAYNEQFF.

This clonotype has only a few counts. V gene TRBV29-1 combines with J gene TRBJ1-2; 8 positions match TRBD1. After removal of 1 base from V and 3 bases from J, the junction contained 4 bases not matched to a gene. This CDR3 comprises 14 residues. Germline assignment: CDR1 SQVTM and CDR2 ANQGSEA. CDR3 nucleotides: TGCAGCGTTGAAGGGACAGGGCCGGACTATGGCTACACCTTC. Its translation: CSVEGTGPDYGYTF.

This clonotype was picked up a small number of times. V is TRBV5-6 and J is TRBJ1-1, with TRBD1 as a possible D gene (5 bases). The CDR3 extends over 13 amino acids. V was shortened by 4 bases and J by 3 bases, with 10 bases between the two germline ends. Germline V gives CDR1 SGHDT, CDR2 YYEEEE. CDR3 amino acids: CASSPGPDTEAFF. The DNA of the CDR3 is TGTGCCAGCAGCCCGGGGCCAGACACTGAAGCTTTCTTT.

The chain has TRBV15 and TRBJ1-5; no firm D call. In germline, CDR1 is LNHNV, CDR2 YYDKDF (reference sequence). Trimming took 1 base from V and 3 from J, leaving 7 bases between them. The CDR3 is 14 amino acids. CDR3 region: CATSRGVPNQPQHF. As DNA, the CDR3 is TGTGCCACCAGCAGAGGGGTCCCCAATCAGCCCCAGCATTTT.

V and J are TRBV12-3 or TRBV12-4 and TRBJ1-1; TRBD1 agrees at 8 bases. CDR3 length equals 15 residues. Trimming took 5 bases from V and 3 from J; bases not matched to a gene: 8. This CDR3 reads CASSKDRGVDTEAFF. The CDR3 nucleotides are TGTGCCAGCAGTAAAGACAGGGGAGTCGACACTGAAGCTTTCTTT.

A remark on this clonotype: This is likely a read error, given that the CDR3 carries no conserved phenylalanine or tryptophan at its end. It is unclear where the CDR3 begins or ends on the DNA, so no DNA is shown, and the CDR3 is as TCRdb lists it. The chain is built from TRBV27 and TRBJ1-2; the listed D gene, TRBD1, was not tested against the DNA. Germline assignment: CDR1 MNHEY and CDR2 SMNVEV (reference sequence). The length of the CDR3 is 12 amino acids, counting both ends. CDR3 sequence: CASSLKGYGYAL.

Here the CDR3 reads CASSYSSTGQETQYF. In nucleotides, the CDR3 is TGTGCCAGCAGTTACTCGAGTACGGGGCAAGAGACCCAGTACTTC. J is TRBJ2-5 and V is TRBV6-6; possible D gene TRBD2, 5 bases. Germline values: CDR1 MNHNY, CDR2 SVGAGI (reference sequence). The CDR3 has 15 residues. Trimming removed 0 bases from V and 2 bases from J, with 10 bases in between.